Following are 22 T cell receptor beta chains from one sample sequenced in a study of cytomegalovirus exposure and HLA in healthy donors. PCR involved 60 Vbeta and 13 Jbeta primers. The method was immunoSEQ multiplex PCR; TCRdb's version includes in-frame clones alone and lacks a portion of them. The sample has tens of thousands of clones, 55% to 75% seen once. The sequencing input was PBMCs. The origin of the receptors is a young man in good health and CMV-seronegative.

The rearrangement uses TRBV11-3 and TRBJ1-1, with 9 nucleotides matching TRBD1. V lost 6 bases and J lost 5; bases outside the gene matches: 10. Per germline, CDR1 SGHNT and CDR2 YENEEA. CDR3 length: 15 residues. The CDR3 region has the DNA TGTGCCAGCAGTTCCTCGGGACAGGGAAGGACTGAAGCTTTCTTT. Encoded protein: CASSSSGQGRTEAFF.

The chain is built from TRBV7-9 and TRBJ2-7, with D possibly being TRBD1 (5 bases). CDR1 is SEHNR, CDR2 FQNEAQ, per germline (reference sequence). The CDR3 spans 13 residues. The ends were cut back, 5 bases at V and 2 bases at J, with 10 bases in the middle. CDR3: CASSSLGPYEQYF. CDR3 bases: TGTGCCAGCAGCAGCCTGGGGCCCTACGAGCAGTACTTC. Variable domain in full (rest from reference TRBV7-9 and TRBJ2-7): DTGVSQNPRHKITKRGQNVTFRCDPISEHNRLYWYRQTLGQGPEFLTYFQNEAQLEKSRLLSDRFSAERPKGSFSTLEIQRTEQGDSAMYLCASSSLGPYEQYFGPGTRLTVT.

This chain links TRBV15 with TRBJ1-5; 7 bases are a match to TRBD1. The V gene end was trimmed by 7 bases and the J gene end by 3 bases; junction bases not matched to a gene: 9. The CDR3 is made up of 15 amino acids. The germline CDR1 and CDR2 sequences are LNHNV and YYDKDF (reference sequence). CDR3 loop: CATTENRGPNQPQHF. In DNA, the CDR3 is TGTGCCACCACCGAGAACAGGGGCCCCAATCAGCCCCAGCATTTT.

This clone showed up just a few times. The V call is TRBV28, the J call TRBJ1-2, with D possibly being TRBD1 (6 bases). Germline CDR1 and CDR2: MDHEN and SYDVKM. V lost 5 bases and J lost 4, with 11 bases in between. CDR3 length: 13 amino acids. Written as DNA, the CDR3 is TGTGCCAGCAGTCTGGGGGCACCCTATGGCTACACCTTC. This gives the protein CASSLGAPYGYTF.

The chain has TRBV4-2 and TRBJ2-4; D unclear. The V gene lost 0 bases and the J gene lost 2 bases, with 8 bases spanning the gap. This CDR3 has 15 amino acids. The germline gives CDR1 LGHNA, CDR2 YNFKEQ. The CDR3 loop is CASSQESVSKNIQYF. The CDR3 nucleotides read TGTGCCAGCAGCCAAGAGAGCGTATCCAAAAACATTCAGTACTTC.

The J gene is TRBJ1-1, the V gene TRBV5-1, with unresolved D. The CDR3 covers 14 residues. The germline V gene encodes CDR1 SGHRS and CDR2 YFSETQ. Between the trimmed V and J ends, which lost 1 base and 1 base, there was a span of 8 bases. The CDR3 nucleotides are TGCGCCAGCAGCTTGCAGCGGGGGAACACTGAAGCTTTCTTT. This sequence encodes CASSLQRGNTEAFF.

This clone was found a few times. This sequence joins TRBV10-3 and TRBJ1-1; D not resolved. V lost 10 bases, J lost 1 base, and 13 bases lay in between. Germline CDR1 ENHRY, CDR2 SYGVKD. This CDR3 has 13 residues. The DNA for the CDR3 is TGTGCCACCAAGCCGCGGTCGAACACTGAAGCTTTCTTT. This sequence encodes CATKPRSNTEAFF.

The chain combines TRBV7-9 with TRBJ1-1; 8 nucleotides match TRBD1. The CDR3 runs to 15 residues. Per the germline V gene, CDR1 is SEHNR and CDR2 is FQNEAQ (reference sequence). J was trimmed by 1 base and V by 5 bases; bases with no gene match: 6. The CDR3 spells CASSPPTGANTEAFF. For the CDR3, the DNA is TGTGCCAGCAGCCCCCCGACAGGGGCGAACACTGAAGCTTTCTTT.

V gene TRBV7-9 combines with J gene TRBJ2-2; tentatively, D is TRBD1 (6 bases). CDR1 is SEHNR, CDR2 FQNEAQ, per germline (reference sequence). Trimming took 3 bases from V and 1 from J, leaving 9 bases between them. This CDR3 has 15 amino acids. The CDR3 DNA reads as TGTGCCAGCAGCTTCCAGGGGAAGAACACCGGGGAGCTGTTTTTT. Amino acid sequence: CASSFQGKNTGELFF.

The J gene is TRBJ2-2, the V gene TRBV5-6, with D possibly matching TRBD1 (6 bases). This CDR3 is 16 amino acids long. With 3 bases removed from V and 4 bases from J, the gap between germline ends came to 16 bases. Germline V gene lookup returns CDR1 SGHDT and CDR2 YYEEEE. The DNA for the CDR3 is TGTGCCAGCAGCTCACGACAGGCTCGCCTCACCGGGGAGCTGTTTTTT. Protein product: CASSSRQARLTGELFF.

The chain joins TRBV5-1 to TRBJ1-2; D is perhaps TRBD1 (6 bases). V was pared by 3 bases and J by 6 bases, with 12 bases between. Germline V gene data show CDR1 as SGHRS and CDR2 as YFSETQ. This CDR3 is 13 amino acids long. The CDR3 DNA reads as TGCGCCAGCAGCTCAACGACAGGAGATGGCTACACCTTC. As protein: CASSSTTGDGYTF. The full variable domain, in which reference TRBV5-1 and TRBJ1-2 provide the parts outside the CDR3, is KAGVTQTPRYLIKTRGQQVTLSCSPISGHRSVSWYQQTPGQGLQFLFEYFSETQRNKGNFPGRFSGRQFSNSRSEMNVSTLELGDSALYLCASSSTTGDGYTFGSGTRLTVV.

The chain employs TRBV6-6 and TRBJ1-5, with unresolved D. This CDR3 spans 14 amino acids. Trimming stripped 0 bases from V and 5 bases from J, with 8 bases between. Germline assignment: CDR1 MNHNY and CDR2 SVGAGI (reference sequence). CDR3 DNA: TGTGCCAGCAGTTACTCGCAGGCCTATCAGCCCCAGCATTTT. Amino acid sequence: CASSYSQAYQPQHF.

This sequence joins TRBV7-2 and TRBJ2-7; TRBD2 matches 7 bases. Per the germline V gene, CDR1 is SGHTA and CDR2 is FQGNSA. The CDR3 loop spans 14 amino acids. J was trimmed by 4 bases and V by 5 bases; bases with no gene match: 8. CDR3 bases: TGTGCCAGCAGCATTACAAAAGCGGGGTACGAGCAGTACTTC. This encodes CASSITKAGYEQYF.

V gene TRBV6-5 combines with J gene TRBJ1-3, with D unresolved. The CDR3 is made up of 15 amino acids. Per the germline V gene, CDR1 is MNHEY and CDR2 is SVGAGI. Trimming shortened V by 6 bases and J by 0 bases, and 12 bases separated the two germline ends. This CDR3 reads CASSSLPSSGNTIYF. The CDR3, as DNA: TGTGCCAGCAGCTCGTTACCGAGCTCTGGAAACACCATATATTTT.

The rearrangement joins TRBV6-5 to TRBJ1-6, with D possibly being TRBD1 (6 bases). V was trimmed by 2 bases and J by 8 bases, leaving 10 bases between them. This CDR3 is 14 amino acids long. Germline V CDR1 and CDR2: MNHEY, SVGAGI. CDR3 DNA: TGTGCCAGCAGTTACGACAGGCGAGATTCACCCCTCCACTTT. Its translation: CASSYDRRDSPLHF.

The CDR3 region has the DNA TGTGCCAGCAGCCCCGACAGGGGCTTCGGCGAGCAGTACTTC. Encoded protein: CASSPDRGFGEQYF. The chain combines TRBV11-2 with TRBJ2-7, with TRBD1 identical over 8 bases. CDR3 length: 14 residues. Trimming removed 5 bases from V and 6 bases from J; junction bases left unmatched: 9. Germline CDR1 SGHAT, CDR2 FQNNGV.

This sequence joins TRBV28 and TRBJ1-2, with no clear D. CDR1 MDHEN and CDR2 SYDVKM come from the germline V gene. The CDR3 has 12 residues. V lost 6 bases and J lost 4, with 9 bases in between. The CDR3 DNA follows: TGTGCCAGCAGCCTCCGTCGCTATGGCTACACCTTC. Protein sequence: CASSLRRYGYTF.

V is TRBV6-5 and J is TRBJ1-6, with TRBD1 matching 7 bases. Losses at the gene ends were 5 bases for V and 7 bases for J; bases not matched to a gene: 5. The CDR3 covers 14 residues. Looked up from germline, CDR1 is MNHEY and CDR2 is SVGAGI. Here the CDR3 DNA reads TGTGCCAGCAGTCGGGACAGCCTGAATTCACCCCTCCACTTT. Its protein product is CASSRDSLNSPLHF.

The rearrangement uses TRBV5-1 and TRBJ1-4, with D uncertain. Trimming took 3 bases from V and 5 from J, leaving 17 bases between them. The CDR3 has 16 residues. CDR1 is SGHRS, CDR2 YFSETQ, per germline. As DNA, the CDR3 is TGCGCCAGCAGCTCACGCCCGCCAGGACTGAATGAAAAACTGTTTTTT. The encoded protein is CASSSRPPGLNEKLFF.

This CDR3 reads CAWKGLAGVGGSYEQYF. CDR3 bases: TGTGCCTGGAAAGGACTAGCGGGAGTCGGCGGCTCCTACGAGCAGTACTTC. This chain uses TRBV30 with TRBJ2-7; 13 bases agree with TRBD2. CDR3 size: 17 residues. Germline V gives CDR1 GTSNPN, CDR2 SVGIG (reference sequence). V lost 4 bases, J lost 0 bases, and 9 bases stayed unmatched.

The chain couples TRBV2 to TRBJ1-4, with TRBD1 identical over 9 bases. This CDR3 has 16 residues. V was clipped by 6 bases and J by 7 bases; unmatched bases: 12. Germline values: CDR1 SNHLY, CDR2 FYNNEI. The CDR3 DNA follows: TGTGCCAGCAGCCCCTACGGACAGGGGATGGGTGAAAAACTGTTTTTT. Its translation is CASSPYGQGMGEKLFF. The variable domain in full, with the rest retrieved from reference TRBV2 and TRBJ1-4, is EPEVTQTPSHQVTQMGQEVILRCVPISNHLYFYWYRQILGQKVEFLVSFYNNEISEKSEIFDDQFSVERPDGSNFTLKIRSTKLEDSAMYFCASSPYGQGMGEKLFFGSGTQLSVL.

Only a few counts were recorded for this clone. The V gene is TRBV4-3, the J gene TRBJ1-5; D is unclear. Germline V lookup: CDR1 LGHNA, CDR2 YSLEER. V was shortened by 1 base and J by 9 bases, with 13 bases between the two germline ends. The CDR3 loop spans 14 amino acids. The CDR3 bases are TGCGCCAGCAGCCAAGGCCCGGGGATGCGGCCCCAGCATTTT. Protein product: CASSQGPGMRPQHF.